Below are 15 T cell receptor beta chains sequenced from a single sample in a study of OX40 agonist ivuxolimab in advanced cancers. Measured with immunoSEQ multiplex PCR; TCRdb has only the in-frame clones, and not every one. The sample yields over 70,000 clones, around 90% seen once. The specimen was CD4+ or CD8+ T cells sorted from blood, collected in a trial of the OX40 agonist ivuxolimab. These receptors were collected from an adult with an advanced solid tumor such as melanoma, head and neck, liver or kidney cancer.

In nucleotides, the CDR3 is TGTGCCAGCAGCGCCTCAAACGATCGGGTCTATGGCTACACCTTC. It is translated as CASSASNDRVYGYTF. The chain is built from TRBV9 and TRBJ1-2; D ambiguous. Per germline, CDR1 SGDLS and CDR2 YYNGEE. This CDR3 comprises 15 residues. Trimming shortened V by 3 bases and J by 4 bases, and 16 bases separated the two germline ends.

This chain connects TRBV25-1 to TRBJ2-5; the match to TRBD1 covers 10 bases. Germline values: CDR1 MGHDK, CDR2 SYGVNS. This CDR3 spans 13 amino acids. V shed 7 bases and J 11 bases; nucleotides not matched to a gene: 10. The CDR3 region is CASTRTGGEEQYF. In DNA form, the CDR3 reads TGTGCCAGCACCAGGACAGGGGGTGAAGAGCAGTACTTC.

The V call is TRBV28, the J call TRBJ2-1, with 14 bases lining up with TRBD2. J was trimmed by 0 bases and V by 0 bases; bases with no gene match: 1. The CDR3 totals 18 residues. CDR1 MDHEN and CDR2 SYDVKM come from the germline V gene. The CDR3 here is CASSLWGTSGSSYNEQFF. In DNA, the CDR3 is TGTGCCAGCAGTTTATGGGGGACTAGCGGGAGCTCCTACAATGAGCAGTTCTTC.

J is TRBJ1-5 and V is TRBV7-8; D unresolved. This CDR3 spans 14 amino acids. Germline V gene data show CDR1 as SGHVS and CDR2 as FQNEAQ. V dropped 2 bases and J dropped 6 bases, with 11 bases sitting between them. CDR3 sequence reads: CASSLLGAAQPQHF. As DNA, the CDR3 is TGTGCCAGCAGCTTATTAGGAGCGGCTCAGCCCCAGCATTTT.

Written as DNA, the CDR3 is TGTGCCAGCAGCTTTCTGGGGGCGGGTCAGCCCCAGCATTTT. It translates to CASSFLGAGQPQHF. The chain is built from TRBV7-9 and TRBJ1-5; perhaps TRBD1 as D (6 bases). The V end lost 3 bases, the J end lost 6 bases, and 12 bases lay between the germline ends. Looked up from germline, CDR1 is SEHNR and CDR2 is FQNEAQ (reference sequence). This CDR3 is 14 amino acids long.

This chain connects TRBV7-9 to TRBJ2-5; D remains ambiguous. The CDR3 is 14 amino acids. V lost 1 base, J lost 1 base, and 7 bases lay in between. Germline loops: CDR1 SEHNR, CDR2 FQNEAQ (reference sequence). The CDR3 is CASSLGVVQETQYF. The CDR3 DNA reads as TGTGCCAGCAGCTTAGGGGTAGTCCAAGAGACCCAGTACTTC. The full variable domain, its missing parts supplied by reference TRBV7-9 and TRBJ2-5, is DTGVSQNPRHKITKRGQNVTFRCDPISEHNRLYWYRQTLGQGPEFLTYFQNEAQLEKSRLLSDRFSAERPKGSFSTLEIQRTEQGDSAMYLCASSLGVVQETQYFGPGTRLLVL.

Here the CDR3 reads CASSGGRVSGNTIYF. The DNA for the CDR3 is TGTGCCAGCAGCGGAGGAAGGGTGTCCGGAAACACCATATATTTT. The chain uses TRBV9 and TRBJ1-3; D unclear. CDR1 and CDR2 (germline): SGDLS, YYNGEE. Trimming cost V 3 bases and J 4 bases, with 14 bases left between them. The CDR3 spans 15 residues. The full variable domain, completed using reference TRBV9 and TRBJ1-3, is DSGVTQTPKHLITATGQRVTLRCSPRSGDLSVYWYQQSLDQGLQFLIQYYNGEERAKGNILERFSAQQFPDLHSELNLSSLELGDSALYFCASSGGRVSGNTIYFGEGSWLTVV.

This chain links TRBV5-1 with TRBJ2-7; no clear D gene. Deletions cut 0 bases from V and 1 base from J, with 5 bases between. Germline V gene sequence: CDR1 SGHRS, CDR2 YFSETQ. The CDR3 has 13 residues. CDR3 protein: CASSLGMSYEQYF. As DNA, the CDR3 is TGCGCCAGCAGCTTGGGCATGTCCTACGAGCAGTACTTC.

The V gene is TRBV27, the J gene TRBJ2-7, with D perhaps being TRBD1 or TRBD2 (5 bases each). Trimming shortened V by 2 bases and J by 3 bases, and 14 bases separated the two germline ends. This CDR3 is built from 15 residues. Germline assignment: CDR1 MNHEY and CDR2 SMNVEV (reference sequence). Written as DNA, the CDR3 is TGTGCCAGCAGTTTAGCCGGGACGGATAGCTACGAGCAGTACTTC. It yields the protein CASSLAGTDSYEQYF.

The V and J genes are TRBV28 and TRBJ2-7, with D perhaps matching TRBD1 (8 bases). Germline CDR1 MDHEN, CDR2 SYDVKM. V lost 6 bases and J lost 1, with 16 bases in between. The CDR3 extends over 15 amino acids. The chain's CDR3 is CASRLTGGVSYEQYF. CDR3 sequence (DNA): TGTGCCAGCAGACTCACAGGGGGGGTTTCCTACGAGCAGTACTTC. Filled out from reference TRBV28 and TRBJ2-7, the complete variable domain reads DVKVTQSSRYLVKRTGEKVFLECVQDMDHENMFWYRQDPGLGLRLIYFSYDVKMKEKGDIPEGYSVSREKKERFSLILESASTNQTSMYLCASRLTGGVSYEQYFGPGTRLTVT.

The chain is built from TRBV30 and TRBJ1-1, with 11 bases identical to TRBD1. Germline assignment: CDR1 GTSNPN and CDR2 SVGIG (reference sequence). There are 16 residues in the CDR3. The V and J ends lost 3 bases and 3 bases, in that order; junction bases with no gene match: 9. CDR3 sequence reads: CAWRGTGGQWYTEAFF. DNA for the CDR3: TGTGCCTGGAGGGGGACAGGGGGGCAGTGGTACACTGAAGCTTTCTTT. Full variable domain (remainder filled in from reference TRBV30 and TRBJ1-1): SQTIHQWPATLVQPVGSPLSLECTVEGTSNPNLYWYRQAAGRGLQLLFYSVGIGQISSEVPQNLSASRPQDRQFILSSKKLLLSDSGFYLCAWRGTGGQWYTEAFFGQGTRLTVV.

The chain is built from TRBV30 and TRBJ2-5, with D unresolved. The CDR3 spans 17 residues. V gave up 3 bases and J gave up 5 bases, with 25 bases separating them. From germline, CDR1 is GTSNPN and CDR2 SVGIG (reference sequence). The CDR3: CAWSLTPSFVMSETQYF. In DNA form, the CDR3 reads TGTGCCTGGAGCCTGACTCCAAGCTTCGTCATGTCGGAGACCCAGTACTTC.

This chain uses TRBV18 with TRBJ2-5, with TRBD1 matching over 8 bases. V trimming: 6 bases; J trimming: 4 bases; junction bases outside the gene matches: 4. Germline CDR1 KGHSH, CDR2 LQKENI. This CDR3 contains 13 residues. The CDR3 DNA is TGTGCCAGCTCTCATACAGGGGGAGAGACCCAGTACTTC. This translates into CASSHTGGETQYF.

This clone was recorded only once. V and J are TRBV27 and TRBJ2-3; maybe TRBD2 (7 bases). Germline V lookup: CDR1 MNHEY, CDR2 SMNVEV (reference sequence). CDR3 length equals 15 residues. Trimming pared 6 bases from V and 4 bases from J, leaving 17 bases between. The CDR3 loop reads CASRGGGGWSDTQYF. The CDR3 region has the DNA TGTGCCAGCAGAGGGGGGGGCGGGTGGTCAGATACGCAGTATTTT.

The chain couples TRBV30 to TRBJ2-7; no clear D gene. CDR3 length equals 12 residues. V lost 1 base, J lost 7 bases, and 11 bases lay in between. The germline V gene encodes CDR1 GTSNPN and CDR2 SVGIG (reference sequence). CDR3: CAWSGTRWEQYF. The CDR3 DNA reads TGTGCCTGGAGTGGAACCCGGTGGGAGCAGTACTTC.